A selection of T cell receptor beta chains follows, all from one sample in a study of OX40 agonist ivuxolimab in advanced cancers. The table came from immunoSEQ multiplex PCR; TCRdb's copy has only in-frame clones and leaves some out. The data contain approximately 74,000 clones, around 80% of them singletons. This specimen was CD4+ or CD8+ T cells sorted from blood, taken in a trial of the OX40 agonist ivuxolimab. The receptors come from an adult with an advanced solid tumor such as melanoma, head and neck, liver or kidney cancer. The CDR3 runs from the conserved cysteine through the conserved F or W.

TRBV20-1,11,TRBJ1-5,CSAAGGQPQHF
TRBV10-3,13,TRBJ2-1,CAITASEYNEQFF
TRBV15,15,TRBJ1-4,CATSRGTGLAEKLFF
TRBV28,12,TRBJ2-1,CASRGGLNEQFF
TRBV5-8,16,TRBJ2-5,CASSPKRQGFWETQYF
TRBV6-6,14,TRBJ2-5,CASSNPDRQETQYF
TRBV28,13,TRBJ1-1,CASLYSGVKEAFF
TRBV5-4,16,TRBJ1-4,CASSLRGCRVMWKLFF
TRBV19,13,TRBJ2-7,CASRLDGTYEQYF
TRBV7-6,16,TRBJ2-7,CASSLNQGIQPSRQYF
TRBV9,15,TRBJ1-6,CASSPGGVRNSPLHF
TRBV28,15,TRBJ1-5,CASSLGGLGQEPQHF
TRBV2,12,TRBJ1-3,CASGLSGNTIYF
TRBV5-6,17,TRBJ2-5,CASSLELAGGFGETQYF
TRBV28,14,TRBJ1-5,CASSQTGYNQPQHF
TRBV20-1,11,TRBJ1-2,CSARQDYGYTF
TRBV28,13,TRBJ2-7,CASSQGPTYEQYF
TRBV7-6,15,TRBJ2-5,CASSQKGGYQETQYF
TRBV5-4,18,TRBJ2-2,CASSQEAMGGGVAGEPFF
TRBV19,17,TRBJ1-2,CASSFSGTDTANYGYTF
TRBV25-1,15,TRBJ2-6,CASSSGGGGANVLTF
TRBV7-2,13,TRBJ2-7,CASSLKAGYEQYF
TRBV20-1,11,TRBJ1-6,CSADRSSPLHF
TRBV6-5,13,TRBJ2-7,CASIPPQGYEQYF
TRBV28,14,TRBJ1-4,CASSSVSKGEKLFF
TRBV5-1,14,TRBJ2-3,CASRDPSSTDTQYF
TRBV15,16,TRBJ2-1,CATSRVRGEGNNEQFF
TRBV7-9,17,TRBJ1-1,CASSLIGPGTENTEAFF